This T cell receptor beta chain was captured by sequencing in a study of blood T cell repertoires in COVID-19. Turning to the study itself: The analysed material was cDNA or gDNA that came from T cells, B-cell-depleted T cells, or PBMCs.

Germline values: CDR1 SGHTA, CDR2 FQGNSA. The CDR3 has 15 amino acids. V lost 3 bases and J lost 0, with 8 bases in between. The table came from immunoSEQ multiplex PCR; TCRdb's copy has only in-frame clones and leaves some out. This table has over 400,000 clones, 70% to 90% appearing once. The sequence was collected from a woman aged 55-70 years who had recovered from COVID-19. The material sequenced was PBMCs or T cells enriched from blood (not recorded which). V is TRBV7-2 and J is TRBJ1-4; possibly TRBD1 for D (5 bases). The CDR3 reads CASSLQGPTNEKLFF. The CDR3 DNA is TGTGCCAGCAGCTTGCAGGGCCCAACTAATGAAAAACTGTTTTTT.